The 23 T cell receptor beta chains reported below all come from one sample, sequenced in a study of blood T cells in healthy people across ages. A second PCR, run for roughly 7 to 12 cycles, used a sample-barcoded 5' primer plus a J-beta primer mix. TCRdb analysed the 5' RACE reads with MiXCR anew, one entry per CDR3 protein. The sample has more than 600,000 distinct CDR3 sequences, 25% seen once. The data were also submitted as part of a second study, on T cells of mothers and their children.

Source material: blood. The receptors derive from a boy aged 10-17 years in good health.

The V gene is TRBV29-1, the J gene TRBJ2-3; 7 bases align to TRBD1. The J segment lost 2 bases and the V segment lost 7 bases, leaving 6 bases of the junction unmatched. The CDR3 runs to 13 residues. The germline V gene encodes CDR1 SQVTM and CDR2 ANQGSEA. CDR3 loop: CSGNTGATDTQYF. The CDR3 DNA is TGCAGCGGCAATACAGGGGCCACAGATACGCAGTATTTT.

CDR3 sequence: CASSQGMTMNTEAFF. The CDR3 DNA sequence: TGTGCCAGCAGCCAAGGGATGACCATGAACACTGAAGCTTTCTTT. The chain links TRBV4-2 to TRBJ1-1; unclear D gene. The germline V gene has CDR1 LGHNA and CDR2 YNFKEQ. The CDR3 has 15 residues. V was clipped by 1 base and J by 0 bases, with 9 bases between them.

This sequence joins TRBV9 and TRBJ2-5; D is possibly TRBD2 (6 bases). The end of the DNA is better explained by TRBJ2-7, so the J call may be wrong. This CDR3 comprises 14 residues. Germline values: CDR1 SGDLS, CDR2 YYNGEE. The CDR3 region has the DNA TGTGCCAGCAGCGTAGTGGCGGGAACCTACGAGCAGTACTTC. Its protein product is CASSVVAGTYEQYF.

A few counts support this clonotype. The V and J genes are TRBV7-2 and TRBJ2-5; TRBD2 matches 14 bases. The junction had 8 bases not matched to a gene; V was cut back by 5 bases and J by 3 bases. Germline lookup yields CDR1 SGHTA and CDR2 FQGNSA. This CDR3 contains 17 residues. The CDR3 is CASSPGLAGEGEETQYF. CDR3 nucleotide sequence: TGTGCCAGCAGCCCGGGACTAGCGGGGGAGGGAGAAGAGACCCAGTACTTC.

This chain links TRBV6-5 with TRBJ1-6; 12 nucleotides align to TRBD1. Germline-derived CDR1 and CDR2 are MNHEY and SVGAGI. V was clipped by 5 bases and J by 0 bases; unmatched bases: 8. The CDR3 is made up of 19 amino acids. CDR3 loop: CASSHTGTGGASYNSPLHF. CDR3 sequence (DNA): TGTGCCAGCAGTCACACCGGGACAGGGGGCGCCTCCTATAATTCACCCCTCCACTTT.

As to this clonotype: Germline is not matched at one junction end, which may reflect a read error. This chain links TRBV7-2 with TRBJ1-5, with D possibly being TRBD1 (6 bases). This CDR3 spans 14 amino acids. Germline V gives CDR1 SGHTA, CDR2 FQGNSA. The CDR3, as DNA: TGTGTCAGCAGCTTAGGGGGGGGGCGTCAGCCCCAGCATTTT. It yields the protein CVSSLGGGRQPQHF. Combining the CDR3 with reference TRBV7-2 and TRBJ1-5 gives the whole variable domain GAGVSQSPSNKVTEKGKDVELRCDPISGHTALYWYRQSLGQGLEFLIYFQGNSAPDKSGLPSDRFSAERTGGSVSTLTIQRTQQEDSAVYLCVSSLGGGRQPQHFGDGTRLSIL.

The rearrangement joins TRBV25-1 to TRBJ1-2; no clear D. Trimming left V 3 bases short and J 1 base short, with 9 bases between. Germline V gene sequence: CDR1 MGHDK, CDR2 SYGVNS. The CDR3 spans 14 residues. As DNA, the CDR3 is TGTGCCAGCAGTGAGTACGACGGTAACTATGGCTACACCTTC. As protein: CASSEYDGNYGYTF.

In regard to this clonotype: Likely a read error: the CDR3 ends without its conserved phenylalanine or tryptophan. The V call is TRBV14, the J call TRBJ2-5, with D possibly being TRBD1 (6 bases). CDR3 size: 15 residues. Germline V lookup: CDR1 SGHDN, CDR2 FVKESK. V lost 3 bases and J 2 bases, leaving 13 bases between the germline ends. The CDR3 reads CASSHYDRIQETQYL. For the CDR3, the DNA is TGTGCCAGCAGCCATTACGACAGGATACAAGAGACCCAGTACCTC.

The sample holds a few counts of this clonotype. The CDR3 bases are TGCGCCAGCAGCCAAGAGGACAGCGGGGGGGCAGATACGCAGTATTTT. Its translation: CASSQEDSGGADTQYF. This sequence joins TRBV4-3 and TRBJ2-3, with TRBD2 matching over 10 bases. CDR3 length: 16 residues. CDR1 is LGHNA, CDR2 YSLEER, per germline. The J segment lost 4 bases and the V segment lost 0 bases, leaving 4 bases of the junction unmatched.

This clonotype has more than one count but fewer than ten. V usage is TRBV12-5 and J usage is TRBJ2-1, with 8 bases aligning to TRBD2. V gave up 3 bases and J gave up 1 base; unmatched junction bases: 11. Germline V gene data show CDR1 as LGHNT and CDR2 as FRNRAP. This CDR3 comprises 18 residues. This CDR3 reads CASGFTPTSGPSYNEQFF. In nucleotides, the CDR3 is TGTGCTAGTGGTTTCACTCCCACTAGCGGTCCTTCCTACAATGAGCAGTTCTTC. Complete variable domain (other parts from reference TRBV12-5 and TRBJ2-1): DARVTQTPRHKVTEMGQEVTMRCQPILGHNTVFWYRQTMMQGLELLAYFRNRAPLDDSGMPKDRFSAEMPDATLATLKIQPSEPRDSAVYFCASGFTPTSGPSYNEQFFGPGTRLTVL.

This sequence joins TRBV19 and TRBJ2-7, with 9 bases that match TRBD1. Germline V CDR1 and CDR2: LNHDA, SQIVND (reference sequence). With 6 bases clipped from V and 7 bases from J, the junction kept 7 bases outside the gene matches. The CDR3 loop spans 13 amino acids. CDR3 nucleotide sequence: TGTGCCAGTAGCACAGGGGGCGCGGGGGAGCAGTACTTC. The encoded protein is CASSTGGAGEQYF.

This clonotype was seen a few times. This chain links TRBV28 with TRBJ1-3; perhaps TRBD1 as D (6 bases). The germline V gene encodes CDR1 MDHEN and CDR2 SYDVKM. The CDR3 sequence is 15 residues long. Deletions cut 6 bases from V and 7 bases from J, with 19 bases between. This chain's CDR3 is CASSDRGGRRNTIYF. The CDR3 DNA sequence: TGTGCCAGCAGCGACCGAGGGGGGAGGAGGAACACCATATATTTT.

The J gene is TRBJ2-1, the V gene TRBV18, with 10 bases lining up with TRBD2. Unmatched junction bases numbered 6, after V lost 0 bases and J lost 7 bases. Per germline, CDR1 KGHSH and CDR2 LQKENI. The CDR3 is 16 amino acids. CDR3 protein: CASSPPVVLAGNEQFF. In DNA form, the CDR3 reads TGTGCCAGCTCACCACCGGTAGTACTAGCGGGAAATGAGCAGTTCTTC.

This chain connects TRBV18 to TRBJ1-4, with D possibly TRBD1 on 5 matching bases. The germline V gene has CDR1 KGHSH and CDR2 LQKENI. This CDR3 has 15 amino acids. The V gene lost 3 bases and the J gene lost 7 bases, with 15 bases spanning the gap. The CDR3, as DNA: TGTGCCAGCTCACCGTACGGCAGGGAAAGTGAAAAACTGTTTTTT. Its protein product is CASSPYGRESEKLFF.

This clonotype was counted a few times. The gene calls are TRBV20-1 and TRBJ2-5; D may be TRBD2 (5 bases). V lost 0 bases, J lost 5 bases, and 16 bases lay in between. The CDR3 runs to 15 residues. Per germline, CDR1 DFQATT and CDR2 SNEGSKA (reference sequence). In nucleotides, the CDR3 is TGCAGTGCTAGAGATCCCGGCGGGTGGGAGGAGACCCAGTACTTC. This codes for CSARDPGGWEETQYF.

The chain carries TRBV7-3 and TRBJ2-1, with D possibly being TRBD1 (6 bases). This CDR3 comprises 15 residues. V was pared by 2 bases and J by 5 bases, with 13 bases between. Germline V gene sequence: CDR1 SGHTA, CDR2 FQGTGA. DNA for the CDR3: TGTGCCAGCAGCTTAGTCAGGGGTTCCCACAATGAGCAGTTCTTC. It codes for CASSLVRGSHNEQFF.

This clonotype appeared a few times. V and J are TRBV15 and TRBJ2-2; D is uncertain. The CDR3 consists of 16 residues. V was clipped by 0 bases and J by 1 base, with 9 bases between them. Germline lookup yields CDR1 LNHNV and CDR2 YYDKDF (reference sequence). The CDR3 DNA reads as TGTGCCACCAGCAGAGATGGGTCGGTGAACACCGGGGAGCTGTTTTTT. This sequence encodes CATSRDGSVNTGELFF.

This chain connects TRBV3-1 to TRBJ1-1; D might be TRBD1 (6 bases). With 3 bases removed from V and 5 bases from J, the gap between germline ends came to 16 bases. Germline V gene sequence: CDR1 LGHDT, CDR2 YNNKEL (reference sequence). This CDR3 region has 15 residues. The CDR3 sequence is CASSQFPGGGTEAFF. In nucleotides, the CDR3 is TGTGCCAGCAGCCAGTTCCCTGGAGGGGGGACTGAAGCTTTCTTT.

This clonotype has only a few counts. J is TRBJ1-1 and V is TRBV6-5; 9 nucleotides agree with TRBD1. V dropped 0 bases and J dropped 3; count of bases not matched to a gene: 2. The CDR3 length is 15 residues. CDR1 and CDR2 (germline): MNHEY, SVGAGI. CDR3 DNA: TGTGCCAGCAGTTACTCGACAGGGGGGGACACTGAAGCTTTCTTT. Its protein product is CASSYSTGGDTEAFF.

This clonotype was counted a few times. The rearrangement links TRBV28 to TRBJ1-1; unclear D gene. The germline V gene has CDR1 MDHEN and CDR2 SYDVKM. The V and J ends lost 6 bases and 3 bases respectively, with 8 bases between them. CDR3 length equals 12 residues. The CDR3 coding sequence is TGTGCCAGCAGCCGGTCGTACACTGAAGCTTTCTTT. Residues: CASSRSYTEAFF. The full variable domain, rest sourced from reference TRBV28 and TRBJ1-1, is DVKVTQSSRYLVKRTGEKVFLECVQDMDHENMFWYRQDPGLGLRLIYFSYDVKMKEKGDIPEGYSVSREKKERFSLILESASTNQTSMYLCASSRSYTEAFFGQGTRLTVV.

The chain couples TRBV29-1 to TRBJ1-2; tentatively, D is TRBD1 (5 bases). Germline CDR1 and CDR2: SQVTM and ANQGSEA. Trimming took off 1 base at V and 11 bases at J, with 14 bases between the two ends. There are 12 residues in the CDR3. The CDR3 nucleotides read TGCAGCGTTGAAGTCCCGCTGGGGGGATACACCTTC. It is translated as CSVEVPLGGYTF.

This chain connects TRBV6-5 to TRBJ1-4; a weak D match, TRBD1 (5 bases). The CDR3 consists of 17 residues. V was shortened by 2 bases and J by 4 bases, with 17 bases between the two germline ends. Germline values: CDR1 MNHEY, CDR2 SVGAGI. The CDR3 nucleotides are TGTGCCAGCAGTTACCCGCTTGAGGGACGCGGTAATGAAAAACTGTTTTTT. Amino acid sequence: CASSYPLEGRGNEKLFF.

The chain has TRBV7-9 and TRBJ2-5, with D unclear. TRBJ2-7 matches the DNA end more closely, so the J call is doubtful. The CDR3 is made up of 13 amino acids. Germline V CDR1 and CDR2: SEHNR, FQNEAQ (reference sequence). CDR3: CASSQDVPYEQYF. The DNA of the CDR3 is TGTGCCAGCAGCCAAGACGTCCCCTACGAGCAGTACTTC.